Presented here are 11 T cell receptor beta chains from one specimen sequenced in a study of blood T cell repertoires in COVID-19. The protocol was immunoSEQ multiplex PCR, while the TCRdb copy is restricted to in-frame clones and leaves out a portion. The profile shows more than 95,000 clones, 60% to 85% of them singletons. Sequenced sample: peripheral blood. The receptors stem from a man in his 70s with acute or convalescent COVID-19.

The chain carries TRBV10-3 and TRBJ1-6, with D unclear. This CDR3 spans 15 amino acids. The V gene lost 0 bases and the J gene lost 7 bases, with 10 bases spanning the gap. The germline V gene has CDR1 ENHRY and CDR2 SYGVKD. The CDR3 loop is CAISESRVKNSPLHF. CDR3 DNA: TGTGCCATCAGTGAGTCGAGGGTAAAGAATTCACCCCTCCACTTT.

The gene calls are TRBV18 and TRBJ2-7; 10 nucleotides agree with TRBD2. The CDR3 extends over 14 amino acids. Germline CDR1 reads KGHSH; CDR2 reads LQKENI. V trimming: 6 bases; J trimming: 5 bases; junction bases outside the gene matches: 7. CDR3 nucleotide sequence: TGTGCCAGCTCCCCCAAGGGACTAGCGCACGAGCAGTACTTC. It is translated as CASSPKGLAHEQYF. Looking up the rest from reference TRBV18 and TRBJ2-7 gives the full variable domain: NAGVMQNPRHLVRRRGQEARLRCSPMKGHSHVYWYRQLPEEGLKFMVYLQKENIIDESGMPKERFSAEFPKEGPSILRIQQVVRGDSAAYFCASSPKGLAHEQYFGPGTRLTVT.

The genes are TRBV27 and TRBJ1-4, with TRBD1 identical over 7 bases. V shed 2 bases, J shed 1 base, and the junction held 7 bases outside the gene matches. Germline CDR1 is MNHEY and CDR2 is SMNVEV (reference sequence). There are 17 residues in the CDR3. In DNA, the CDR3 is TGTGCCAGCAGTTTAGGAACAGGGGTTGGAACTAATGAAAAACTGTTTTTT. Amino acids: CASSLGTGVGTNEKLFF.

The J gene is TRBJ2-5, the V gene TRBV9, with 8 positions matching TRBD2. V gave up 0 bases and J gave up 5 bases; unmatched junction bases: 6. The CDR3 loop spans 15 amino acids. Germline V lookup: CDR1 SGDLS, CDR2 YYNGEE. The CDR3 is CASSVGAGAGETQYF. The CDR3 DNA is TGTGCCAGCAGCGTAGGAGCGGGAGCGGGGGAGACCCAGTACTTC.

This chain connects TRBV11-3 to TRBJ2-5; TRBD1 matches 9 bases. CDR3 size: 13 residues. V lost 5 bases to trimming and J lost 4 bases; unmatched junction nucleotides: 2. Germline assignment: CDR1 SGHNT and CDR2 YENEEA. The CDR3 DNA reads TGTGCCAGCAGCACGGGACAGGGAGAGACCCAGTACTTC. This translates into CASSTGQGETQYF.

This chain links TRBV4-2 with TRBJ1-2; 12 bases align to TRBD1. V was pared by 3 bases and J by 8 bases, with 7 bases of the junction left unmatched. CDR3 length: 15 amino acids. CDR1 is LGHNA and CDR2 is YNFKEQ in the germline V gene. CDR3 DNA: TGTGCCAGCAGCCAGGGGACAGGGGGCGACGAAGGCTACACCTTC. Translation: CASSQGTGGDEGYTF.

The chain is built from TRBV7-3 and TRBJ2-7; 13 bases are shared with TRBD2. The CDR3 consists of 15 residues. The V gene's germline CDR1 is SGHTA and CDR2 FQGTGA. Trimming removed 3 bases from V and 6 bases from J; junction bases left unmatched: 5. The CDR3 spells CASSFGTSGTAEQYF. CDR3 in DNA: TGTGCCAGCAGCTTCGGGACTAGCGGGACTGCCGAGCAGTACTTC. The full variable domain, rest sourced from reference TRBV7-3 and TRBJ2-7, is GAGVSQTPSNKVTEKGKYVELRCDPISGHTALYWYRQSLGQGPEFLIYFQGTGAADDSGLPNDRFFAVRPEGSVSTLKIQRTERGDSAVYLCASSFGTSGTAEQYFGPGTRLTVT.

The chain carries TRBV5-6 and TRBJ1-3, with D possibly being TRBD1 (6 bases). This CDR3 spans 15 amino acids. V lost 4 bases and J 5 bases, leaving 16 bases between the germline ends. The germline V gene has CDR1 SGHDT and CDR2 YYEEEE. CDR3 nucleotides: TGTGCCAGCAGCGCGGACCTAGGACAGCGAAACACCATATATTTT. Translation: CASSADLGQRNTIYF.

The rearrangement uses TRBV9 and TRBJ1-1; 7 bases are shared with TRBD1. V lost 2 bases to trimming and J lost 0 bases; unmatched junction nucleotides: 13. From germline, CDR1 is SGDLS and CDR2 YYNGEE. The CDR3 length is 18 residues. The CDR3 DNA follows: TGTGCCAGCAGCGTCTCCCCACGGACAGGCGTCATGAACACTGAAGCTTTCTTT. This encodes CASSVSPRTGVMNTEAFF.

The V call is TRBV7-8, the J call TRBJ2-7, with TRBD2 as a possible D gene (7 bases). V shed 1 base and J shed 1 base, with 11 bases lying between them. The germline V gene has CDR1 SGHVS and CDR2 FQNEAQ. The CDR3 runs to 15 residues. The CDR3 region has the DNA TGTGCCAGCAGCTTAGTGCGGGGGCGATCCTACGAGCAGTACTTC. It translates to CASSLVRGRSYEQYF.

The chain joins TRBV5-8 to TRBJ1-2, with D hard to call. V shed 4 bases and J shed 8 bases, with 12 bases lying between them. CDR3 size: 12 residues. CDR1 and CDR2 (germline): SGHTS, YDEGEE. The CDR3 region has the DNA TGTGCCAGCAGCACAAACAGCCCCGGCTACACCTTC. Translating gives CASSTNSPGYTF.